Presented here are 30 T cell receptor beta chains from one specimen sequenced in a study of T cell responses to AZD1222 COVID-19 vaccine. Only in-frame clones appear in the TCRdb table, and some are missing; sequencing was by immunoSEQ multiplex PCR. In the table there are under 150,000 clones, around 89% of which are singletons. Sequencing used peripheral blood, obtained 28 days after the second AZD1222 dose. Receptors were obtained from an adult who received the AZD1222 COVID-19 vaccine.

This chain joins TRBV5-4 and TRBJ2-5, with 11 bases that match TRBD2. The CDR3 runs to 18 residues. Germline loops: CDR1 SGHNT, CDR2 YYREEE (reference sequence). V dropped 0 bases and J dropped 2; count of bases not matched to a gene: 9. The CDR3 reads CASSLELAGGPSQETQYF. The CDR3 DNA reads as TGTGCCAGCAGCTTGGAGCTAGCGGGGGGCCCCTCTCAAGAGACCCAGTACTTC.

The rearrangement links TRBV14 to TRBJ1-6; no definite D call. The germline V and J ends were trimmed by 0 bases and 5 bases, with 14 bases remaining between them. CDR1 is SGHDN, CDR2 FVKESK, per germline. This CDR3 spans 17 amino acids. CDR3: CASSQEGGRGNNSPLHF. The DNA of the CDR3 is TGTGCCAGCAGCCAAGAGGGCGGCCGAGGGAATAATTCACCCCTCCACTTT.

The genes are TRBV3-1 (or the pseudogene TRBV3-2) and TRBJ1-5; 7 bases fit TRBD1. Per germline, CDR1 LGHDT and CDR2 YNNKEL (reference sequence). The V gene end was trimmed by 1 base and the J gene end by 7 bases; junction bases not matched to a gene: 4. This CDR3 has 14 amino acids. In nucleotides, the CDR3 is TGTGCCAGCAGCCAAGTACAGGGGAGGCAGCCCCAGCATTTT. Encoded protein: CASSQVQGRQPQHF.

The rearrangement uses TRBV18 and TRBJ2-7; 7 bases are a match to TRBD2. CDR3 length: 13 amino acids. Germline loops: CDR1 KGHSH, CDR2 LQKENI. Unmatched junction bases numbered 8, after V lost 6 bases and J lost 6 bases. CDR3 sequence (DNA): TGTGCCAGCTCCGCGGCGACTAGCAGCGAGCAGTACTTC. Translating it yields CASSAATSSEQYF.

The rearrangement links TRBV29-1 to TRBJ2-5; D unclear. This CDR3 has 11 amino acids. Germline CDR1 and CDR2: SQVTM and ANQGSEA. V dropped 1 base and J dropped 5 bases, with 5 bases sitting between them. CDR3 in DNA: TGCAGCGTTGAAGCGGGTGAGACCCAGTACTTC. This gives the protein CSVEAGETQYF.

V and J are TRBV19 and TRBJ1-5; D gene uncertain. Germline V gives CDR1 LNHDA, CDR2 SQIVND (reference sequence). V lost 7 bases, J lost 4 bases, and 17 bases lay in between. The CDR3 runs to 15 residues. Here the CDR3 DNA reads TGTGCCAGTACCTCCTCCGGGTTGGGGAATCAGCCCCAGCATTTT. It yields the protein CASTSSGLGNQPQHF.

The chain combines TRBV5-1 with TRBJ1-1; 7 bases are a match to TRBD1. V shed 6 bases and J 0 bases; nucleotides not matched to a gene: 8. CDR1 SGHRS and CDR2 YFSETQ come from the germline V gene. The CDR3 spans 15 residues. The chain's CDR3 is CASTRSQGMNTEAFF. DNA of the CDR3: TGCGCCAGCACCCGATCACAGGGGATGAACACTGAAGCTTTCTTT.

The V call is TRBV11-2, the J call TRBJ1-1; tentative D call: TRBD1 (6 bases). Germline values: CDR1 SGHAT, CDR2 FQNNGV. CDR3 length equals 15 residues. V was cut by 8 bases and J by 7 bases, with 23 bases left in between. CDR3 nucleotide sequence: TGTGCCAGCTCTACTGTACAGGGCTCTCTAATTGAAGCTTTCTTT. Translating it yields CASSTVQGSLIEAFF.

The chain recombines TRBV2 with TRBJ2-2; the match to TRBD2 covers 9 bases. The germline gives CDR1 SNHLY, CDR2 FYNNEI. The CDR3 is 16 amino acids. After removal of 3 bases from V and 4 bases from J, the junction contained 6 bases not matched to a gene. DNA for the CDR3: TGTGCCAGCAGTGATTCAGCGGGGGGTCTCACCGGGGAGCTGTTTTTT. Translation: CASSDSAGGLTGELFF.

The chain links TRBV7-2 to TRBJ2-7, with D maybe TRBD1 (6 bases). V was clipped by 5 bases and J by 3 bases, with 11 bases between them. Per the germline V gene, CDR1 is SGHTA and CDR2 is FQGNSA. The CDR3 has 13 amino acids. The CDR3 reads CASSPRGNYEQYF. The CDR3 DNA sequence: TGTGCCAGCAGCCCAAGGGGGAACTACGAGCAGTACTTC.

A note on this clone: A read error may account for a junction end that differs from germline. This rearrangement joins TRBV12-3 or TRBV12-4 to TRBJ2-1; the match to TRBD2 covers 9 bases. The CDR3 contains 12 residues. CDR3 in amino acids: CASSVAGTSWFF. The CDR3 nucleotides are TGTGCCAGCAGTGTAGCCGGGACTAGCTGGTTCTTC.

The chain carries TRBV7-3 and TRBJ2-4; no definite D call. Germline CDR1 is SGHTA and CDR2 is FQGTGA. The ends were cut back, 5 bases at V and 5 bases at J, with 10 bases in the middle. The CDR3 totals 13 residues. The CDR3 here is CASSPGGENIQYF. The CDR3 nucleotides are TGTGCCAGCAGCCCGGGTGGAGAAAACATTCAGTACTTC.

The chain employs TRBV15 and TRBJ1-1; D is ambiguous. The CDR3 has 14 amino acids. V was trimmed by 3 bases and J by 1 base, leaving 9 bases between them. CDR1 LNHNV and CDR2 YYDKDF come from the germline V gene (reference sequence). This CDR3 is CATSSRTANTEAFF. The CDR3 nucleotides are TGTGCCACCAGCAGTAGGACGGCGAACACTGAAGCTTTCTTT.

This chain connects TRBV5-1 to TRBJ2-5; D is possibly TRBD1 or TRBD2 (6 bases each). Germline loops: CDR1 SGHRS, CDR2 YFSETQ. The CDR3 runs to 16 residues. The germline V and J ends were trimmed by 4 bases and 5 bases, with 21 bases remaining between them. Here the CDR3 reads CASSGGSWGAAETQYF. CDR3 coding DNA: TGCGCCAGCAGCGGTGGCAGTTGGGGGGCCGCGGAGACCCAGTACTTC.

This chain joins TRBV4-1 and TRBJ1-4, with 7 bases fitting TRBD1. The CDR3 runs to 15 residues. Germline lookup yields CDR1 MGHRA and CDR2 YSYEKL. V trimming: 3 bases; J trimming: 5 bases; junction bases outside the gene matches: 6. The CDR3 sequence: CASSQTGTANEKLFF. Here the CDR3 DNA reads TGCGCCAGCAGCCAGACCGGGACAGCGAATGAAAAACTGTTTTTT.

This sequence joins TRBV5-5 and TRBJ1-4; the match to TRBD1 covers 10 bases. Losses at the gene ends were 0 bases for V and 6 bases for J; bases not matched to a gene: 17. Germline CDR1 reads SGHKS; CDR2 reads YYEKEE (reference sequence). This CDR3 is built from 20 residues. DNA of the CDR3: TGTGCCAGCAGCTTGGTCGGCGGACAGGGGGATTCCGGGATCGATGAAAAACTGTTTTTT. Translated: CASSLVGGQGDSGIDEKLFF.

The count of this clone is one. The chain links TRBV4-3 to TRBJ1-1; possibly TRBD1 for D (5 bases). Germline CDR1 is LGHNA and CDR2 is YSLEER. This CDR3 is built from 13 residues. Trimming removed 2 bases from V and 6 bases from J, with 10 bases in between. The CDR3 nucleotides are TGCGCCAGCAGCCAACAGGGTCTGGCTGAAGCTTTCTTT. As protein: CASSQQGLAEAFF.

This clone was found once. CDR3 bases: TGCGCCAGCAGCCACACAGGGATCTTCGCTTACTCTGGAAACACCATATATTTT. It codes for CASSHTGIFAYSGNTIYF. The chain is built from TRBV5-1 and TRBJ1-3; possibly TRBD1 for D (6 bases). V lost 4 bases to trimming and J lost 0 bases, with 20 bases between them. Germline lookup yields CDR1 SGHRS and CDR2 YFSETQ. This CDR3 contains 18 residues.

This chain uses TRBV5-1 with TRBJ1-4; D may be TRBD1 (5 bases). V was pared by 5 bases and J by 6 bases, with 11 bases between. CDR3 length: 13 residues. The V gene's germline CDR1 is SGHRS and CDR2 YFSETQ. Here the CDR3 reads CASRRGADEKLFF. The CDR3 nucleotides are TGCGCCAGCAGACGAGGGGCTGATGAAAAACTGTTTTTT.

V is TRBV7-2 and J is TRBJ2-5; tentative D call: TRBD2 (7 bases). Germline values: CDR1 SGHTA, CDR2 FQGNSA. This CDR3 contains 16 residues. V lost 0 bases to trimming and J lost 4 bases, with 15 bases between them. The CDR3 sequence is CASSLAPAGAGETQYF. Here the CDR3 DNA reads TGTGCCAGCAGCTTAGCCCCCGCGGGGGCTGGAGAGACCCAGTACTTC. The full variable domain, its missing parts supplied by reference TRBV7-2 and TRBJ2-5, is GAGVSQSPSNKVTEKGKDVELRCDPISGHTALYWYRQSLGQGLEFLIYFQGNSAPDKSGLPSDRFSAERTGGSVSTLTIQRTQQEDSAVYLCASSLAPAGAGETQYFGPGTRLLVL.

The chain joins TRBV3-1 (or the pseudogene TRBV3-2) to TRBJ2-2, with D possibly TRBD2 on 5 matching bases. V gave up 1 base and J gave up 11 bases, with 8 bases separating them. Germline values: CDR1 LGHDT, CDR2 YNNKEL (reference sequence). This CDR3 has 12 amino acids. For the CDR3, the DNA is TGTGCCAGCAGCCAAGCGGAGGCCGAGCTGTTTTTT. Residues: CASSQAEAELFF.

This chain connects TRBV7-6 to TRBJ1-5; a weak D match, TRBD1 (5 bases). Trimming removed 0 bases at V and 1 base at J, with 7 bases between. Per the germline V gene, CDR1 is SGHVS and CDR2 is FNYEAQ. The CDR3 has 15 residues. The CDR3 nucleotides read TGTGCCAGCAGCTTAGCGGGGGGAAGCAATCAGCCCCAGCATTTT. This codes for CASSLAGGSNQPQHF.

The chain uses TRBV27 and TRBJ2-1, with a possible D match to TRBD1 (5 bases). V was clipped by 3 bases and J by 9 bases, with 18 bases between them. Germline-derived CDR1 and CDR2 are MNHEY and SMNVEV (reference sequence). The CDR3 is 15 residues long. As DNA, the CDR3 is TGTGCCAGCAGTTTTTTGGACGCCCTTCAGGGTGAGCAGTTCTTC. Amino acid sequence: CASSFLDALQGEQFF.

This clone was counted only a few times. The CDR3 DNA reads as TGCGCCAGCAGTGAGTCGAGGCAGGGCACTGAAGCTTTCTTT. Translation gives CASSESRQGTEAFF. The rearrangement uses TRBV10-2 and TRBJ1-1; possible D gene TRBD1, 5 bases. V lost 0 bases and J lost 4, with 9 bases in between. This CDR3 has 14 residues. The germline CDR1 and CDR2 sequences are WSHSY and SAAADI.

The chain recombines TRBV4-1 with TRBJ1-1; D gene unclear. Germline CDR1 reads MGHRA; CDR2 reads YSYEKL. This CDR3 comprises 18 residues. Trimming cost V 0 bases and J 0 bases, with 17 bases left between them. CDR3 nucleotides: TGCGCCAGCAGCCAAGATCGACAAGGGTGGACGATGAACACTGAAGCTTTCTTT. Amino acid sequence: CASSQDRQGWTMNTEAFF.

The rearrangement links TRBV6-5 to TRBJ1-2; no firm D call. The V end was cut by 7 bases, the J end by 4 bases, with 10 bases between. From germline, CDR1 is MNHEY and CDR2 SVGAGI. This CDR3 is 12 amino acids long. CDR3 residues: CASTRVGYGYTF. Here the CDR3 DNA reads TGTGCCAGCACTCGCGTCGGCTATGGCTACACCTTC.

The J gene is TRBJ1-1, the V gene TRBV11-2, with 12 nucleotides matching TRBD1. This CDR3 is 14 amino acids long. The germline CDR1 and CDR2 sequences are SGHAT and FQNNGV. Germline trimming cut 5 bases from V and 5 bases from J; bases unmatched to any gene: 3. The CDR3: CASSRDRGLTEAFF. The CDR3 bases are TGTGCCAGCAGCCGGGACAGGGGGCTTACTGAAGCTTTCTTT. Looking up the rest from reference TRBV11-2 and TRBJ1-1 gives the full variable domain: EAGVAQSPRYKIIEKRQSVAFWCNPISGHATLYWYQQILGQGPKLLIQFQNNGVVDDSQLPKDRFSAERLKGVDSTLKIQPAKLEDSAVYLCASSRDRGLTEAFFGQGTRLTVV.

The chain employs TRBV5-4 and TRBJ1-5; 12 bases match TRBD1. Trimming cost V 4 bases and J 6 bases; bases outside gene matches: 5. Per the germline V gene, CDR1 is SGHNT and CDR2 is YYREEE (reference sequence). This CDR3 has 15 amino acids. The CDR3 DNA sequence: TGTGCCAGCAGCCGGGACAGGGGGCATGGTCAGCCCCAGCATTTT. This codes for CASSRDRGHGQPQHF.

The J gene is TRBJ1-1, the V gene TRBV7-8; TRBD1 is a possible D gene (5 bases). V was shortened by 4 bases and J by 4 bases, with 19 bases between the two germline ends. The germline V gene has CDR1 SGHVS and CDR2 FQNEAQ. CDR3 length equals 16 residues. The CDR3 DNA reads TGTGCCAGCAGCTCATTACCGTCAGGGCTTGTCACTGAAGCTTTCTTT. This translates into CASSSLPSGLVTEAFF.

This rearrangement joins TRBV30 to TRBJ1-1, with a tentative D call TRBD1 (5 bases). CDR1 and CDR2 from the germline V gene are GTSNPN and SVGIG (reference sequence). This CDR3 spans 14 amino acids. V was pared by 0 bases and J by 4 bases, with 12 bases between. The DNA for the CDR3 is TGTGCCTGGAGTGTGGGCAGGGCCACCACTGAAGCTTTCTTT. Translating gives CAWSVGRATTEAFF.